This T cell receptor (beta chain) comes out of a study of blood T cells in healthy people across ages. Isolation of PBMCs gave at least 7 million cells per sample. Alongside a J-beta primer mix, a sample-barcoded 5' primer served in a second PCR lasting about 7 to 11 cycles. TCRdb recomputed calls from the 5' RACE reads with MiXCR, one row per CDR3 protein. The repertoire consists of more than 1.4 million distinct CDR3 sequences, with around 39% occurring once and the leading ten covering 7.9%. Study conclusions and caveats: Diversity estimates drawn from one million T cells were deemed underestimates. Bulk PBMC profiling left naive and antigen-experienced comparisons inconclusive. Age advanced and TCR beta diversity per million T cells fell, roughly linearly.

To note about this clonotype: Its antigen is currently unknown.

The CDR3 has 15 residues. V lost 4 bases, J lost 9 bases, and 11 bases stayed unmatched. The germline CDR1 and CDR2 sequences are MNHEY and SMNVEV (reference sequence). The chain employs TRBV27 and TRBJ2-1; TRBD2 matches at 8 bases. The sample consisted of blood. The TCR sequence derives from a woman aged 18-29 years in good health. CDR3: CASSSQAGAWSEQFF. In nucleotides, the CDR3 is TGTGCCAGCAGTTCCCAAGCGGGAGCGTGGTCTGAGCAGTTCTTC.